These 32 T cell receptor beta chains were all obtained from the same sample, sequenced in a study of cytotoxic CD8 clonotypes in ibrutinib-treated CLL. Produced via immunoSEQ multiplex PCR; TCRdb's table is partial and in-frame only. The sample includes fewer than 400,000 clones, 67% seen only once; the top ten take approximately 6%. The sequencing here drew on PBMCs, taken after 36 months of ibrutinib treatment. The receptors stem from a human donor with chronic lymphocytic leukemia.

The genes are TRBV5-1 and TRBJ1-3, with D hard to call. The V and J ends lost 1 base and 4 bases respectively, with 6 bases between them. This CDR3 comprises 13 residues. CDR1 and CDR2 (germline): SGHRS, YFSETQ. CDR3 nucleotides: TGCGCCAGCAGCTTGTCTCTAGGAAACACCATATATTTT. Protein product: CASSLSLGNTIYF.

This chain connects TRBV20-1 to TRBJ1-1; D gene ambiguous. The CDR3 sequence is 11 residues long. V lost 3 bases and J lost 10, with 12 bases in between. Germline CDR1 DFQATT, CDR2 SNEGSKA (reference sequence). CDR3 in DNA: TGCAGTGCTAGGCTGGTCGAAGTAGCTTTCTTT. Protein: CSARLVEVAFF.

The chain combines TRBV7-9 with TRBJ2-3, with 8 nucleotides matching TRBD1. Unmatched junction bases numbered 6, after V lost 5 bases and J lost 2 bases. The CDR3 is made up of 15 amino acids. The germline V gene has CDR1 SEHNR and CDR2 FQNEAQ (reference sequence). The CDR3 protein is CASSQDRALTDTQYF. The DNA for the CDR3 is TGTGCCAGCAGCCAGGACAGGGCCCTCACAGATACGCAGTATTTT.

This clone has more than one count but fewer than ten. The rearrangement links TRBV7-2 to TRBJ1-2; 7 positions agree with TRBD1. Trimming removed 5 bases from V and 4 bases from J; junction bases left unmatched: 10. The germline gives CDR1 SGHTA, CDR2 FQGNSA. The CDR3 contains 15 residues. CDR3 in DNA: TGTGCCAGCAGCCCGCGAGGAGGGGGCAGCTATGGCTACACCTTC. Protein product: CASSPRGGGSYGYTF.

This clone was observed a handful of times. The V and J genes are TRBV7-3 and TRBJ2-5; 9 positions match TRBD2. The J segment lost 5 bases and the V segment lost 5 bases, leaving 12 bases of the junction unmatched. Germline-derived CDR1 and CDR2 are SGHTA and FQGTGA. The CDR3 has 16 amino acids. The CDR3 sequence: CASSPSRGRARETQYF. CDR3 bases: TGTGCCAGCAGCCCCTCCCGCGGGAGGGCCAGGGAGACCCAGTACTTC.

The chain links TRBV19 to TRBJ1-4, with 10 bases fitting TRBD1. V lost 3 bases and J lost 0; bases outside the gene matches: 4. The CDR3 sequence is 17 residues long. Germline CDR1 reads LNHDA; CDR2 reads SQIVND (reference sequence). The CDR3 region is CASSIGTGVATNEKLFF. CDR3 coding DNA: TGTGCCAGTAGTATTGGGACAGGGGTAGCAACTAATGAAAAACTGTTTTTT.

The rearrangement links TRBV27 to TRBJ2-7; perhaps D is TRBD1 or TRBD2 (5 bases each). CDR1 and CDR2 from the germline V gene are MNHEY and SMNVEV (reference sequence). This CDR3 is built from 14 residues. V was shortened by 3 bases and J by 4 bases, with 13 bases between the two germline ends. CDR3 sequence (DNA): TGTGCCAGCAGTTTCCGGGACGTGGGATACGAGCAGTACTTC. Protein: CASSFRDVGYEQYF.

The chain uses TRBV6-1 and TRBJ1-1, with D possibly matching TRBD1 (5 bases). This CDR3 contains 17 residues. Trimming stripped 1 base from V and 0 bases from J, with 15 bases between. Germline V gene lookup returns CDR1 MNHNS and CDR2 SASEGT. Written as DNA, the CDR3 is TGTGCCAGCAGTGAAGGGGCAGGGCGGGGGTTGAACACTGAAGCTTTCTTT. It yields the protein CASSEGAGRGLNTEAFF.

V is TRBV29-1 and J is TRBJ2-7; D is unresolved. Trimming cost V 2 bases and J 2 bases, with 10 bases left between them. Germline CDR1 is SQVTM and CDR2 is ANQGSEA. This CDR3 has 13 residues. CDR3 coding DNA: TGCAGCGTTGAATTTGAGGCGGCCTACGAGCAGTACTTC. This translates into CSVEFEAAYEQYF.

The J gene is TRBJ2-7, the V gene TRBV11-2; 9 nucleotides line up with TRBD1. This CDR3 spans 16 amino acids. CDR1 SGHAT and CDR2 FQNNGV come from the germline V gene. Germline trimming cut 1 base from V and 3 bases from J; bases unmatched to any gene: 7. The CDR3 loop is CASSLGGQGSGYEQYF. CDR3 nucleotides: TGTGCCAGCAGCTTAGGGGGACAGGGAAGCGGCTACGAGCAGTACTTC.

The CDR3: CASSLAPGRGANVLTF. CDR3 coding DNA: TGTGCCAGCAGCTTGGCCCCGGGGAGAGGGGCCAACGTCCTGACTTTC. The V gene is TRBV5-6, the J gene TRBJ2-6; tentatively, D is TRBD2 (5 bases). V lost 0 bases to trimming and J lost 4 bases, with 11 bases between them. Germline assignment: CDR1 SGHDT and CDR2 YYEEEE. The CDR3 contains 16 residues.

This rearrangement joins TRBV11-2 to TRBJ2-2, with 8 bases identical to TRBD1. J gave up 1 base and V 4 bases, and 14 bases lay outside the gene matches. From germline, CDR1 is SGHAT and CDR2 FQNNGV. This CDR3 spans 19 amino acids. The CDR3 bases are TGTGCCAGCAGCTCCTCAGGACAGGGCCGACCCAAGAACACCGGGGAGCTGTTTTTT. Translation gives CASSSSGQGRPKNTGELFF.

V and J are TRBV10-3 and TRBJ2-7; 9 nucleotides align to TRBD2. This CDR3 comprises 16 residues. The V and J ends lost 6 bases and 3 bases, in that order; junction bases with no gene match: 12. Germline V CDR1 and CDR2: ENHRY, SYGVKD. The CDR3 region is CAIRQTRLAVNYEQYF. CDR3 nucleotide sequence: TGTGCCATCAGACAGACGAGACTAGCGGTTAACTACGAGCAGTACTTC.

In its sample, this clone was seen a few times. V is TRBV5-1 and J is TRBJ2-7; D is ambiguous. The CDR3 sequence is 15 residues long. The V gene's germline CDR1 is SGHRS and CDR2 YFSETQ. V lost 0 bases and J 0 bases, leaving 10 bases between the germline ends. The DNA of the CDR3 is TGCGCCAGCAGCTTGGCTGGGATCCCCTCCTACGAGCAGTACTTC. Amino acids: CASSLAGIPSYEQYF. The full variable domain, rest sourced from reference TRBV5-1 and TRBJ2-7, is KAGVTQTPRYLIKTRGQQVTLSCSPISGHRSVSWYQQTPGQGLQFLFEYFSETQRNKGNFPGRFSGRQFSNSRSEMNVSTLELGDSALYLCASSLAGIPSYEQYFGPGTRLTVT.

The chain recombines TRBV28 with TRBJ2-7; possible D gene TRBD1, 6 bases. Trimming pared 2 bases from V and 3 bases from J, leaving 8 bases between. The germline gives CDR1 MDHEN, CDR2 SYDVKM. The CDR3 length is 13 residues. The CDR3 sequence: CASSLGGHYEQYF. In DNA form, the CDR3 reads TGTGCCAGCAGTTTAGGGGGACACTACGAGCAGTACTTC.

The rearrangement uses TRBV18 and TRBJ2-7, with 9 bases that match TRBD1. With 1 base clipped from V and 7 bases from J, the junction kept 8 bases outside the gene matches. Germline CDR1 is KGHSH and CDR2 is LQKENI. The CDR3 is 15 residues long. CDR3 coding DNA: TGTGCCAGCTCACCACGGTACAGGGGGCCGGGTGAGCAGTACTTC. Encoded protein: CASSPRYRGPGEQYF.

Turning to this clone: The germline gene is not matched at one end of the junction; a read error may be the cause. The chain links TRBV28 to TRBJ2-7; D unresolved. The CDR3 loop spans 13 amino acids. Germline V gives CDR1 MDHEN, CDR2 SYDVKM. CDR3 nucleotides: TGTGCCAGCGGATTTCAGACGCTGGACGAGCAGCACTTC. Translating it yields CASGFQTLDEQHF.

The chain carries TRBV18 and TRBJ2-3; no definite D call. Trimming took off 2 bases at V and 4 bases at J, with 10 bases between the two ends. This CDR3 region has 14 residues. Germline CDR1 and CDR2: KGHSH and LQKENI. This chain's CDR3 is CASSPTRRSDTQYF. DNA of the CDR3: TGTGCCAGCTCACCAACTCGGCGTTCAGATACGCAGTATTTT. The complete variable domain, with remaining parts taken from reference TRBV18 and TRBJ2-3, reads NAGVMQNPRHLVRRRGQEARLRCSPMKGHSHVYWYRQLPEEGLKFMVYLQKENIIDESGMPKERFSAEFPKEGPSILRIQQVVRGDSAAYFCASSPTRRSDTQYFGPGTRLTVL.

The CDR3 DNA sequence: TGTGCCAGCAGGGGGGTCAGCGTCTCTGGAAACACCATATATTTT. Its protein product is CASRGVSVSGNTIYF. The chain links TRBV7-3 to TRBJ1-3; tentatively, D is TRBD1 (5 bases). V was cut by 6 bases and J by 0 bases, with 12 bases left in between. The length of the CDR3 is 15 residues. The V gene's germline CDR1 is SGHTA and CDR2 FQGTGA.

This chain connects TRBV13 to TRBJ2-2, with TRBD1 matching over 7 bases. This CDR3 is built from 17 residues. The ends lost 5 bases at V and 3 bases at J; junction bases unmatched: 12. Germline CDR1 is PRHDT and CDR2 is FYEKMQ (reference sequence). The CDR3 DNA reads as TGTGCCAGCAGCCCCCAAGGTCGACAGGGCCACACCGGGGAGCTGTTTTTT. Protein product: CASSPQGRQGHTGELFF.

V usage is TRBV29-1 and J usage is TRBJ2-3, with 9 bases identical to TRBD2. CDR1 is SQVTM and CDR2 is ANQGSEA in the germline V gene. CDR3 length: 16 amino acids. V trimming: 2 bases; J trimming: 2 bases; junction bases outside the gene matches: 8. DNA for the CDR3: TGCAGCGTTGAACTAGCGGGACTAAAGCTCACAGATACGCAGTATTTT. Its protein is CSVELAGLKLTDTQYF.

In its sample, this clone was seen once. The rearrangement links TRBV6-5 to TRBJ1-3, with 7 bases aligning to TRBD1. V was clipped by 4 bases and J by 6 bases; unmatched bases: 12. The germline gives CDR1 MNHEY, CDR2 SVGAGI. This CDR3 is 16 amino acids long. The CDR3 bases are TGTGCCAGCAGTTTGGCAGGGGGAGTTTTCGAAAACACCATATATTTT. It yields the protein CASSLAGGVFENTIYF.

J is TRBJ1-4 and V is TRBV6-6, with unresolved D. V was trimmed by 6 bases and J by 0 bases, leaving 11 bases between them. From germline, CDR1 is MNHNY and CDR2 SVGAGI (reference sequence). The CDR3 length is 15 residues. Here the CDR3 DNA reads TGTGCCAGCAGGGAGTTCAAGTCAACTAATGAAAAACTGTTTTTT. This encodes CASREFKSTNEKLFF.

The chain combines TRBV6-5 with TRBJ2-3, with D possibly matching TRBD2 (6 bases). CDR1 MNHEY and CDR2 SVGAGI come from the germline V gene. V was clipped by 4 bases and J by 4 bases, with 12 bases between them. This CDR3 has 14 amino acids. The CDR3 DNA reads as TGTGCCAGCAGTTCACTAGCTGGGTCAGATACGCAGTATTTT. It codes for CASSSLAGSDTQYF.

The rearrangement uses TRBV6-5 and TRBJ1-2; TRBD1 might be the D (5 bases). With 0 bases removed from V and 6 bases from J, the gap between germline ends came to 14 bases. Per germline, CDR1 MNHEY and CDR2 SVGAGI. This CDR3 comprises 15 residues. CDR3 bases: TGTGCCAGCAGTTACTCGGAGGGGCCGAGAAATGGCTACACCTTC. Protein product: CASSYSEGPRNGYTF.

The CDR3 DNA follows: TGTGCCAGCTCACCGACCCACACTAGCGGGCCGAACACCGGGGAGCTGTTTTTT. The encoded protein is CASSPTHTSGPNTGELFF. The rearrangement uses TRBV18 and TRBJ2-2; TRBD2 matches at 9 bases. The V segment lost 3 bases and the J segment 0 bases; nucleotides outside the gene matches: 8. The CDR3 extends over 18 amino acids. Germline CDR1 is KGHSH and CDR2 is LQKENI.

V is TRBV29-1 and J is TRBJ2-5; D is uncertain. From germline, CDR1 is SQVTM and CDR2 ANQGSEA. V dropped 2 bases and J dropped 0 bases, with 4 bases sitting between them. CDR3 length: 12 amino acids. The chain's CDR3 is CSVEKHQETQYF. The CDR3 nucleotides are TGCAGCGTTGAAAAGCACCAAGAGACCCAGTACTTC.

This chain connects TRBV7-9 to TRBJ2-1; D is ambiguous. CDR1 SEHNR and CDR2 FQNEAQ come from the germline V gene (reference sequence). Between the trimmed V and J ends, which lost 3 bases and 10 bases, there was a span of 10 bases. CDR3 size: 12 residues. CDR3 DNA sequence: TGTGCCAGCAGCTTCCGCGGCGAAGAGCAGTTCTTC. It is translated as CASSFRGEEQFF.

The rearrangement uses TRBV7-6 and TRBJ2-2, with 10 nucleotides matching TRBD2. The ends lost 2 bases at V and 3 bases at J; junction bases unmatched: 9. The CDR3 loop spans 18 amino acids. Germline lookup yields CDR1 SGHVS and CDR2 FNYEAQ. The CDR3 DNA is TGTGCCAGCAGCTTACCTCATCTAGCGGGGGCTCACACCGGGGAGCTGTTTTTT. Translating gives CASSLPHLAGAHTGELFF.

This clone was detected only a few times. V usage is TRBV27 and J usage is TRBJ1-2; no definite D call. The CDR3 consists of 17 residues. Per the germline V gene, CDR1 is MNHEY and CDR2 is SMNVEV (reference sequence). Trimming pared 5 bases from V and 0 bases from J, leaving 19 bases between. The CDR3 sequence is CASSLTSVKAANYGYTF. The CDR3 region has the DNA TGTGCCAGCAGTCTGACATCAGTCAAGGCAGCTAACTATGGCTACACCTTC.

CDR3 nucleotides: TGTGCCAGCAGTTTAGGTAGCGCCTACTCCTACGAGCAGTACTTC. Translated, it gives CASSLGSAYSYEQYF. This chain uses TRBV28 with TRBJ2-7, with D tentatively TRBD2 (5 bases). The V gene's germline CDR1 is MDHEN and CDR2 SYDVKM. V was cut by 2 bases and J by 0 bases, with 11 bases left in between. There are 15 residues in the CDR3. The variable domain in full, with the rest retrieved from reference TRBV28 and TRBJ2-7, is DVKVTQSSRYLVKRTGEKVFLECVQDMDHENMFWYRQDPGLGLRLIYFSYDVKMKEKGDIPEGYSVSREKKERFSLILESASTNQTSMYLCASSLGSAYSYEQYFGPGTRLTVT.

The chain employs TRBV7-2 and TRBJ2-7; no firm D call. V lost 3 bases and J 3 bases, leaving 9 bases between the germline ends. The CDR3 length is 13 residues. CDR1 and CDR2 (germline): SGHTA, FQGNSA. The chain's CDR3 is CASSFLSGYEQYF. CDR3 nucleotides: TGTGCCAGCAGCTTTCTTAGTGGCTACGAGCAGTACTTC.